Below, 25 T cell receptor beta chains from the same sample are listed, as sequenced in a study of cytomegalovirus exposure and HLA in healthy donors. This PCR relied on a set of 60 Vbeta primers and 13 Jbeta primers. Clones were sequenced by immunoSEQ multiplex PCR, and TCRdb holds only the in-frame ones, with some missing. The sample lists more than 90,000 clones, approximately 70% occurring once. Sequences were obtained from PBMCs. The source is a woman in her twenties or thirties in good health and CMV-seronegative.

This rearrangement joins TRBV6-5 to TRBJ1-2; a possible D gene is TRBD1 (5 bases). Trimming shortened V by 8 bases and J by 4 bases, and 11 bases separated the two germline ends. Germline assignment: CDR1 MNHEY and CDR2 SVGAGI. This CDR3 region has 12 residues. CDR3 region: CASRRESYGYTF. The CDR3, as DNA: TGTGCCAGCCGCAGGGAATCCTATGGCTACACCTTC.

The chain employs TRBV4-2 and TRBJ2-3, with a possible D match to TRBD2 (6 bases). This CDR3 has 15 residues. Trimming took 0 bases from V and 0 from J, leaving 7 bases between them. Germline V gives CDR1 LGHNA, CDR2 YNFKEQ. The CDR3 DNA sequence: TGTGCCAGCAGCCAAGAAAGCGGGAGCACAGATACGCAGTATTTT. Its translation is CASSQESGSTDTQYF.

This clone occurred a few times. The V gene is TRBV5-6, the J gene TRBJ1-1; 7 positions agree with TRBD1. The germline V gene encodes CDR1 SGHDT and CDR2 YYEEEE. After removal of 4 bases from V and 0 bases from J, the junction contained 12 bases not matched to a gene. The CDR3 covers 17 residues. The CDR3, as DNA: TGTGCCAGCAGCCCTAGGGGGGTGACAGGGTTGAACACTGAAGCTTTCTTT. Translation gives CASSPRGVTGLNTEAFF.

V and J are TRBV2 and TRBJ1-5; maybe TRBD1 (5 bases). Germline V gives CDR1 SNHLY, CDR2 FYNNEI. The CDR3 runs to 14 residues. Between the trimmed V and J ends, which lost 5 bases and 1 base, there was a span of 9 bases. In DNA, the CDR3 is TGTGCCAGCAGTCAGGACACCAGCAATCAGCCCCAGCATTTT. This encodes CASSQDTSNQPQHF.

The rearrangement links TRBV19 to TRBJ1-1, with 7 bases lining up with TRBD1. Trimming at V came to 10 bases and at J to 0 bases, leaving 5 bases not matched to a gene. The length of the CDR3 is 13 residues. The germline CDR1 and CDR2 sequences are LNHDA and SQIVND (reference sequence). The CDR3 nucleotides are TGTGCCACCGCGGGACAGATGAACACTGAAGCTTTCTTT. Protein sequence: CATAGQMNTEAFF.

The chain joins TRBV13 to TRBJ2-5; D possibly corresponds to TRBD1 (6 bases). The V end lost 5 bases, the J end lost 2 bases, and 15 bases lay between the germline ends. This CDR3 comprises 15 residues. The germline V gene has CDR1 PRHDT and CDR2 FYEKMQ (reference sequence). The CDR3 here is CASSGGQLDQETQYF. For the CDR3, the DNA is TGTGCCAGCAGCGGCGGACAGCTAGATCAAGAGACCCAGTACTTC.

In this sample, this clone turned up once. This chain links TRBV5-1 with TRBJ2-1, with 7 bases aligning to TRBD1. The germline V gene has CDR1 SGHRS and CDR2 YFSETQ. V lost 0 bases to trimming and J lost 6 bases; unmatched junction nucleotides: 3. The CDR3 extends over 14 amino acids. The CDR3 nucleotides read TGCGCCAGCAGCTTGGGGCAGGGGGTCAATGAGCAGTTCTTC. Its protein is CASSLGQGVNEQFF.

DNA of the CDR3: TGTGCCAGCAGCATCACCGCGGGGGAGCAGTACTTC. Protein: CASSITAGEQYF. The chain recombines TRBV9 with TRBJ2-7, with a tentative D call TRBD2 (6 bases). V lost 4 bases and J 7 bases, leaving 12 bases between the germline ends. The CDR3 has 12 amino acids. Germline CDR1 reads SGDLS; CDR2 reads YYNGEE.

The chain carries TRBV5-1 and TRBJ2-7; weak D call: TRBD1 (6 bases). The CDR3 consists of 14 residues. Trimming shortened V by 0 bases and J by 6 bases, and 13 bases separated the two germline ends. CDR1 and CDR2 from the germline V gene are SGHRS and YFSETQ. In nucleotides, the CDR3 is TGCGCCAGCAGCTTGGGCGGAACAGGGAGCGAGCAGTACTTC. Encoded protein: CASSLGGTGSEQYF. The variable domain in full, completed from reference TRBV5-1 and TRBJ2-7, reads KAGVTQTPRYLIKTRGQQVTLSCSPISGHRSVSWYQQTPGQGLQFLFEYFSETQRNKGNFPGRFSGRQFSNSRSEMNVSTLELGDSALYLCASSLGGTGSEQYFGPGTRLTVT.

The chain couples TRBV4-1 to TRBJ2-1, with 9 positions matching TRBD2. The V segment lost 4 bases and the J segment 3 bases; nucleotides outside the gene matches: 7. The CDR3 sequence is 16 residues long. Germline V gene lookup returns CDR1 MGHRA and CDR2 YSYEKL. The CDR3 sequence: CASSLKLAGDYNEQFF. The CDR3 bases are TGCGCCAGCAGCCTTAAATTAGCGGGGGACTACAATGAGCAGTTCTTC.

The V and J genes are TRBV9 and TRBJ1-3, with D uncertain. The V gene lost 2 bases and the J gene lost 0 bases, with 9 bases spanning the gap. This CDR3 spans 15 amino acids. Germline V gene data show CDR1 as SGDLS and CDR2 as YYNGEE. The CDR3 DNA sequence: TGTGCCAGCAGCGTGGACTCAAGCTCTGGAAACACCATATATTTT. Protein product: CASSVDSSSGNTIYF. Complete variable domain (other parts from reference TRBV9 and TRBJ1-3): DSGVTQTPKHLITATGQRVTLRCSPRSGDLSVYWYQQSLDQGLQFLIQYYNGEERAKGNILERFSAQQFPDLHSELNLSSLELGDSALYFCASSVDSSSGNTIYFGEGSWLTVV.

This clone has only one observation. The chain employs TRBV13 and TRBJ1-1; perhaps TRBD1 as D (6 bases). Per germline, CDR1 PRHDT and CDR2 FYEKMQ (reference sequence). V was clipped by 8 bases and J by 4 bases, with 20 bases between them. This CDR3 contains 15 residues. CDR3 sequence reads: CASEDSFSKGTEAFF. For the CDR3, the DNA is TGTGCCAGCGAGGACAGTTTTTCAAAAGGCACTGAAGCTTTCTTT.

The J gene is TRBJ2-2, the V gene TRBV2; 10 bases map to TRBD1. The CDR3 contains 17 residues. The germline V gene has CDR1 SNHLY and CDR2 FYNNEI. Trimming cost V 8 bases and J 6 bases; bases outside gene matches: 15. CDR3 region: CASRGAGTGVWSGELFF. In DNA form, the CDR3 reads TGTGCCAGCCGGGGAGCCGGGACAGGGGTCTGGTCCGGGGAGCTGTTTTTT.

The V and J genes are TRBV2 and TRBJ1-2; D not certain. The CDR3 totals 14 residues. Trimming stripped 3 bases from V and 6 bases from J, with 14 bases between. In germline, CDR1 is SNHLY, CDR2 FYNNEI. The CDR3 nucleotides are TGTGCCAGCAGTGAGCGGGGAGGTAATGATGGCTACACCTTC. Its protein is CASSERGGNDGYTF.

This rearrangement joins TRBV27 to TRBJ1-5, with TRBD1 matching 9 bases. The ends lost 6 bases at V and 1 base at J; junction bases unmatched: 1. The CDR3 is 14 residues long. CDR1 is MNHEY, CDR2 SMNVEV, per germline (reference sequence). The CDR3 DNA is TGTGCCAGCAGGACAGGGGGGAGCAATCAGCCCCAGCATTTT. Its translation: CASRTGGSNQPQHF.

This clone was detected only a few times. This chain connects TRBV19 to TRBJ1-4; a possible D gene is TRBD1 (5 bases). This CDR3 spans 15 amino acids. V was cut by 3 bases and J by 2 bases, with 10 bases left in between. CDR1 is LNHDA and CDR2 is SQIVND in the germline V gene (reference sequence). CDR3: CASSILQGTNEKLFF. CDR3 nucleotide sequence: TGTGCCAGTAGTATTCTGCAGGGTACTAATGAAAAACTGTTTTTT.

The gene calls are TRBV30 and TRBJ2-5; TRBD2 agrees at 12 bases. After removal of 3 bases from V and 2 bases from J, the junction contained 10 bases not matched to a gene. CDR3 length: 17 residues. CDR1 and CDR2 (germline): GTSNPN, SVGIG (reference sequence). CDR3 loop: CAWSALLAGGHQETQYF. CDR3 bases: TGTGCCTGGAGCGCTCTTCTAGCGGGAGGGCATCAAGAGACCCAGTACTTC.

The V gene is TRBV2, the J gene TRBJ2-4; possibly TRBD2 for D (7 bases). Germline values: CDR1 SNHLY, CDR2 FYNNEI. The CDR3 is 12 residues long. Deletions cut 4 bases from V and 13 bases from J, with 14 bases between. CDR3: CASSGEGGNQYF. The CDR3 region has the DNA TGTGCCAGCAGTGGGGAGGGGGGGAACCAGTACTTC.

The V gene is TRBV5-1, the J gene TRBJ2-1; maybe TRBD2 (5 bases). Germline lookup yields CDR1 SGHRS and CDR2 YFSETQ. This CDR3 comprises 12 residues. V lost 4 bases, J lost 12 bases, and 14 bases lay in between. The DNA for the CDR3 is TGCGCCAGCAGCGGGGAGTCGGGTTGGCAGTTCTTC. Its translation is CASSGESGWQFF. The complete variable domain, with remaining parts taken from reference TRBV5-1 and TRBJ2-1, reads KAGVTQTPRYLIKTRGQQVTLSCSPISGHRSVSWYQQTPGQGLQFLFEYFSETQRNKGNFPGRFSGRQFSNSRSEMNVSTLELGDSALYLCASSGESGWQFFGPGTRLTVL.

The genes are TRBV19 and TRBJ1-1; D remains unclear. Germline V gene lookup returns CDR1 LNHDA and CDR2 SQIVND (reference sequence). This CDR3 comprises 16 residues. Trimming shortened V by 11 bases and J by 0 bases, and 22 bases separated the two germline ends. CDR3 nucleotides: TGTGCCTCTGCCGGGTCCATAGTACTTATGAACACTGAAGCTTTCTTT. Translation gives CASAGSIVLMNTEAFF.

The chain combines TRBV10-1 with TRBJ1-6; unclear D gene. Trimming took off 2 bases at V and 3 bases at J, with 5 bases between the two ends. Germline-derived CDR1 and CDR2 are WNHNN and SYGVQD (reference sequence). The CDR3 has 14 amino acids. The CDR3 is CASSEAVYNSPLHF. The CDR3, as DNA: TGCGCCAGCAGTGAGGCAGTCTATAATTCACCCCTCCACTTT.

The chain has TRBV15 and TRBJ1-5; the D is unclear. The CDR3 loop spans 14 amino acids. Trimming took 1 base from V and 2 from J, leaving 6 bases between them. CDR1 LNHNV and CDR2 YYDKDF come from the germline V gene (reference sequence). CDR3 in amino acids: CATSRGSGNQPQHF. CDR3 in DNA: TGTGCCACCAGCAGAGGGTCGGGCAATCAGCCCCAGCATTTT.

The rearrangement uses TRBV6-6 and TRBJ2-1, with TRBD2 identical over 8 bases. Germline V gene lookup returns CDR1 MNHNY and CDR2 SVGAGI (reference sequence). This CDR3 region has 14 residues. The V segment lost 2 bases and the J segment 7 bases; nucleotides outside the gene matches: 4. CDR3 DNA: TGTGCCAGCAGTTACCCGGGGGGGCTTAATGAGCAGTTCTTC. Translating gives CASSYPGGLNEQFF.

The genes are TRBV9 and TRBJ1-2; 7 positions match TRBD1. CDR1 SGDLS and CDR2 YYNGEE come from the germline V gene. J was trimmed by 7 bases and V by 1 base; bases with no gene match: 1. The CDR3 loop spans 12 amino acids. The CDR3 region is CASSVPGGGYTF. The DNA of the CDR3 is TGTGCCAGCAGCGTACCAGGGGGTGGCTACACCTTC.

This clone has just one count. This chain joins TRBV6-5 and TRBJ2-7; 10 bases are shared with TRBD2. J gave up 2 bases and V 2 bases, and 3 bases lay outside the gene matches. Germline V gene lookup returns CDR1 MNHEY and CDR2 SVGAGI. The CDR3 covers 15 residues. CDR3 coding DNA: TGTGCCAGCAGTTACAGCGGGAGGGCAACCTACGAGCAGTACTTC. Translated: CASSYSGRATYEQYF.